These 5 T cell receptor beta chains were sequenced from one sample in a study of blood T cell repertoires in COVID-19. Produced via immunoSEQ multiplex PCR; TCRdb's table is partial and in-frame only. This table holds 70,000 to 85,000 clones, around four fifths found once. Material for sequencing was peripheral blood. Every receptor here comes from an elderly man with active or convalescent COVID-19.

This clone appeared once. The chain combines TRBV18 with TRBJ2-1; 8 bases are a match to TRBD2. V gave up 0 bases and J gave up 9 bases; unmatched junction bases: 10. The CDR3 runs 16 residues. CDR1 is KGHSH and CDR2 is LQKENI in the germline V gene. Written as DNA, the CDR3 is TGTGCCAGCTCACCACCGTCCGGGAGGGCCATTTCTGAGCAGTTCTTC. Translating it yields CASSPPSGRAISEQFF. Supplemented by reference TRBV18 and TRBJ2-1, the full variable domain reads NAGVMQNPRHLVRRRGQEARLRCSPMKGHSHVYWYRQLPEEGLKFMVYLQKENIIDESGMPKERFSAEFPKEGPSILRIQQVVRGDSAAYFCASSPPSGRAISEQFFGPGTRLTVL.

CDR3 sequence reads: CASSLPQGTGLETQYF. As DNA, the CDR3 is TGTGCCAGCAGCCTGCCCCAGGGGACAGGGTTAGAGACCCAGTACTTC. The chain has TRBV7-2 and TRBJ2-5, with 9 bases matching TRBD1. Germline CDR1 reads SGHTA; CDR2 reads FQGNSA. After removal of 5 bases from V and 4 bases from J, the junction contained 11 bases not matched to a gene. The length of the CDR3 is 16 residues. Together with reference TRBV7-2 and TRBJ2-5, the CDR3 gives the full variable domain: GAGVSQSPSNKVTEKGKDVELRCDPISGHTALYWYRQSLGQGLEFLIYFQGNSAPDKSGLPSDRFSAERTGGSVSTLTIQRTQQEDSAVYLCASSLPQGTGLETQYFGPGTRLLVL.

V and J are TRBV9 and TRBJ2-1, with 10 bases fitting TRBD2. Germline V CDR1 and CDR2: SGDLS, YYNGEE. Losses at the gene ends were 2 bases for V and 6 bases for J; bases not matched to a gene: 2. The CDR3 has 14 residues. CDR3 loop: CASSVERGGNEQFF. The CDR3 DNA is TGTGCCAGCAGCGTTGAGCGGGGGGGCAATGAGCAGTTCTTC.

This clone showed up just once. The rearrangement joins TRBV7-2 to TRBJ2-3; TRBD2 agrees at 8 bases. The CDR3 is 14 residues long. CDR1 and CDR2 (germline): SGHTA, FQGNSA. V trimming: 4 bases; J trimming: 8 bases; junction bases outside the gene matches: 8. CDR3 region: CASSSTGTSVTQYF. CDR3 in DNA: TGTGCCAGCAGCTCCACCGGGACTAGTGTTACGCAGTATTTT.

The V and J genes are TRBV27 and TRBJ1-3, with D possibly being TRBD1 (5 bases). Germline V CDR1 and CDR2: MNHEY, SMNVEV (reference sequence). Trimming removed 2 bases at V and 0 bases at J, with 5 bases between. The CDR3 contains 14 residues. In DNA form, the CDR3 reads TGTGCCAGCAGTTTAAGGGGCTCTGGAAACACCATATATTTT. The encoded protein is CASSLRGSGNTIYF.